This T cell receptor (beta chain) originates from a study of CD8 T cells in Susac syndrome. CDR1 SGHNT and CDR2 YENEEA come from the germline V gene. Trimming shortened V by 5 bases and J by 8 bases, and 10 bases separated the two germline ends. The CDR3 runs 12 residues. Random hexamers were used to reverse transcribe an amount of about 0.45 to 1 ug RNA. An immunoSEQ multiplex PCR amplified TCR beta CDR3 over 54 Vbeta and 13 Jbeta. Using its own MiXCR run on the immunoSEQ multiplex PCR reads, TCRdb lists one record per CDR3 protein. The table includes under 200,000 distinct CDR3 sequences, roughly 94% detected once. Blood CD8+ and CD4+ T cells underwent high-throughput TCR beta sequencing. TEMRA cells were enriched by FACS, and CD4+ and CD8+ T cells were negatively isolated.

The genes are TRBV11-3 and TRBJ2-1; TRBD2 is a possible D gene (6 bases). The clonotype comes from a human donor in good health. The sequenced sample was CD4+ T cells from PBMCs. CDR3 protein: CASSPPGDEQFF. The CDR3 coding sequence is TGTGCCAGCAGCCCCCCGGGGGATGAGCAGTTCTTC.